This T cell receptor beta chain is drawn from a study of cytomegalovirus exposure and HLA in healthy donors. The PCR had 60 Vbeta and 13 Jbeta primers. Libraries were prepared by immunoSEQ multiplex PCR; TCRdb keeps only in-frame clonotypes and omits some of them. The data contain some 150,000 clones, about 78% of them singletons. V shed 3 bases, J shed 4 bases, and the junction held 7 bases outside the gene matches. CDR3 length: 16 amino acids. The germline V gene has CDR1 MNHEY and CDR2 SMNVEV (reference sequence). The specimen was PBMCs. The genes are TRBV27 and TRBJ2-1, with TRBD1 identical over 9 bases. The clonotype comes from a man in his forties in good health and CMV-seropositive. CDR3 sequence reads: CASSFFRDRVYNEQFF. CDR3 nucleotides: TGTGCCAGCAGTTTCTTTCGGGACAGGGTTTACAATGAGCAGTTCTTC.